This passage covers 17 T cell receptor beta chains from one sample sequenced in a study of cytomegalovirus exposure and HLA in healthy donors. The PCR ran on 60 Vbeta and 13 Jbeta primers. Data came from immunoSEQ multiplex PCR; TCRdb stores just in-frame clones and leaves some out. The sample yields 180,000 or so clones, roughly four fifths seen once. The specimen was PBMCs. Every receptor here comes from a woman in her thirties in good health and CMV-seropositive.

The CDR3 region is CASSYGGPNTEAFF. The CDR3 DNA follows: TGTGCCAGCAGTTACGGAGGGCCGAACACTGAAGCTTTCTTT. This chain joins TRBV6-5 and TRBJ1-1, with D hard to call. Between the trimmed V and J ends, which lost 2 bases and 1 base, there was a span of 8 bases. Germline V gene data show CDR1 as MNHEY and CDR2 as SVGAGI. The CDR3 covers 14 residues.

This sequence joins TRBV7-9 and TRBJ1-3; no definite D call. V was trimmed by 5 bases and J by 0 bases, leaving 8 bases between them. CDR3 length equals 14 residues. The germline CDR1 and CDR2 sequences are SEHNR and FQNEAQ (reference sequence). CDR3 residues: CASSPYSSGNTIYF. CDR3 nucleotides: TGTGCCAGCAGCCCCTATAGCTCTGGAAACACCATATATTTT.

The rearrangement uses TRBV7-9 and TRBJ1-2; 7 bases are a match to TRBD1. The V and J ends lost 5 bases and 7 bases, in that order; junction bases with no gene match: 4. The CDR3 extends over 12 amino acids. CDR1 is SEHNR, CDR2 FQNEAQ, per germline (reference sequence). DNA for the CDR3: TGTGCCAGCAGCCAGGGGGGTAGTGGCTACACCTTC. It codes for CASSQGGSGYTF.

The V and J genes are TRBV2 and TRBJ2-6; D not resolved. Trimming stripped 1 base from V and 3 bases from J, with 7 bases between. Germline V gene data show CDR1 as SNHLY and CDR2 as FYNNEI. The CDR3 covers 15 residues. The CDR3 DNA reads TGTGCCAGCAGTGAAGTGGGCTTTGGGGCCAACGTCCTGACTTTC. Its protein is CASSEVGFGANVLTF.

This clone has just one count. The chain carries TRBV19 and TRBJ2-4, with D perhaps matching TRBD2 (5 bases). The germline gives CDR1 LNHDA, CDR2 SQIVND (reference sequence). This CDR3 has 13 amino acids. V was clipped by 9 bases and J by 1 base, with 10 bases between them. The CDR3 is CASGEGAKNIQYF. CDR3 DNA: TGTGCCAGCGGAGAGGGTGCCAAAAACATTCAGTACTTC.

The rearrangement joins TRBV15 to TRBJ1-1; TRBD1 is a possible D gene (5 bases). CDR3 size: 16 residues. CDR1 and CDR2 from the germline V gene are LNHNV and YYDKDF (reference sequence). Trimming stripped 1 base from V and 4 bases from J, with 16 bases between. The DNA of the CDR3 is TGTGCCACCAGCAGAGGCGGTGCAGGGCTGGTCACTGAAGCTTTCTTT. This translates into CATSRGGAGLVTEAFF.

The V call is TRBV29-1, the J call TRBJ2-7, with 7 positions matching TRBD1. The CDR3 totals 13 residues. After removal of 4 bases from V and 3 bases from J, the junction contained 6 bases not matched to a gene. Germline CDR1 and CDR2: SQVTM and ANQGSEA. CDR3 region: CSVVTGVGYEQYF. CDR3 coding DNA: TGCAGCGTTGTCACAGGGGTTGGCTACGAGCAGTACTTC.

In DNA, the CDR3 is TGTGCCAGCAGCTCCCAGGGTGGGGAAGAGACCCAGTACTTC. The encoded protein is CASSSQGGEETQYF. This chain joins TRBV7-9 and TRBJ2-5, with a weak D call TRBD1 (5 bases). Germline assignment: CDR1 SEHNR and CDR2 FQNEAQ (reference sequence). The CDR3 length is 14 residues. The ends were cut back, 4 bases at V and 3 bases at J, with 12 bases in the middle.

This chain joins TRBV5-5 and TRBJ2-1; TRBD1 might be the D (5 bases). CDR1 is SGHKS and CDR2 is YYEKEE in the germline V gene (reference sequence). V was shortened by 4 bases and J by 4 bases, with 18 bases between the two germline ends. This CDR3 has 16 residues. CDR3 in amino acids: CASSQRRPRAYNEQFF. In DNA form, the CDR3 reads TGTGCCAGCAGCCAGAGGCGGCCCAGGGCTTACAATGAGCAGTTCTTC.

This clone was counted a single time. The V gene is TRBV5-6, the J gene TRBJ2-7; 11 bases are shared with TRBD1. Trimming took 0 bases from V and 6 from J; bases not matched to a gene: 5. The germline V gene encodes CDR1 SGHDT and CDR2 YYEEEE. The CDR3 is made up of 15 amino acids. The CDR3 is CASSLGPGTGGEQYF. Written as DNA, the CDR3 is TGTGCCAGCAGCTTGGGTCCCGGGACAGGGGGCGAGCAGTACTTC. The full variable domain, its missing parts supplied by reference TRBV5-6 and TRBJ2-7, is DAGVTQSPTHLIKTRGQQVTLRCSPKSGHDTVSWYQQALGQGPQFIFQYYEEEERQRGNFPDRFSGHQFPNYSSELNVNALLLGDSALYLCASSLGPGTGGEQYFGPGTRLTVT.

V is TRBV28 and J is TRBJ1-2; 8 positions agree with TRBD1. The germline V gene encodes CDR1 MDHEN and CDR2 SYDVKM. The CDR3 extends over 13 amino acids. With 6 bases clipped from V and 8 bases from J, the junction kept 8 bases outside the gene matches. This chain's CDR3 is CASRAQGANGYTF. In nucleotides, the CDR3 is TGTGCCAGCAGGGCCCAGGGGGCGAACGGCTACACCTTC.

Concerning this clone itself: A junction boundary mismatches the germline segment, possibly from a read error. V usage is TRBV29-1 and J usage is TRBJ2-3, with D possibly matching TRBD2 (5 bases). Germline-derived CDR1 and CDR2 are SQVTM and ANQGSEA. The CDR3 runs 15 residues. The CDR3 spells CSVEDRRASTDTPYF. CDR3 nucleotide sequence: TGCAGCGTTGAAGATCGTAGGGCTAGCACAGATACGCCGTATTTT.

The count of this clone is one. The gene calls are TRBV10-3 and TRBJ1-2, with 9 bases lining up with TRBD1. CDR3 length: 15 amino acids. V shed 8 bases and J 0 bases; nucleotides not matched to a gene: 7. In germline, CDR1 is ENHRY, CDR2 SYGVKD. The CDR3 DNA reads TGTGCCATCGAACTTAGGACAGGGGCTAACTATGGCTACACCTTC. This gives the protein CAIELRTGANYGYTF.

The CDR3 DNA is TGTGCCAGCAGTGAACGGGGGTTAAACACAGATACGCAGTATTTT. It yields the protein CASSERGLNTDTQYF. The rearrangement uses TRBV2 and TRBJ2-3, with D perhaps matching TRBD2 (6 bases). The V end lost 2 bases, the J end lost 2 bases, and 11 bases lay between the germline ends. The germline CDR1 and CDR2 sequences are SNHLY and FYNNEI. This CDR3 is 15 amino acids long.

This sequence joins TRBV27 and TRBJ1-2, with D perhaps matching TRBD1 (6 bases). V was shortened by 0 bases and J by 4 bases, with 21 bases between the two germline ends. The germline gives CDR1 MNHEY, CDR2 SMNVEV (reference sequence). The CDR3 runs to 18 residues. Written as DNA, the CDR3 is TGTGCCAGCAGTTTATCTCGTACCCCCCAACAGGGAATCTATGGCTACACCTTC. Protein: CASSLSRTPQQGIYGYTF.

This rearrangement joins TRBV6-1 to TRBJ2-1, with D perhaps matching TRBD1 (5 bases). There are 15 residues in the CDR3. V was pared by 4 bases and J by 0 bases, with 10 bases between. CDR1 and CDR2 from the germline V gene are MNHNS and SASEGT. The CDR3, as DNA: TGTGCCAGCAGTGGACAGTTAAGCTCCTACAATGAGCAGTTCTTC. It yields the protein CASSGQLSSYNEQFF.

V gene TRBV21-1 combines with J gene TRBJ2-7; the table's D call of TRBD2 was not tested on the DNA. TRBV21-1 is recorded as a pseudogene. The CDR3 runs to 18 residues. The CDR3 spells CASSITGTSGRLAYEQYF. The CDR3 nucleotides read TGTGCCAGCAGCATAACCGGGACTAGCGGGAGGCTGGCCTACGAGCAGTACTTC.